This T cell receptor beta chain was observed in a study of shared clonotypes between healthy human individuals (TCRdb year 2020). Concerning the study at large: The cohort comprised two women and a few men aged 18 to 49 years. For each donor, CD4 naive and CD4 memory were each given three plates, CD8 naive was given two plates, and CD8 memory was given one plate. The study deeply sequenced blood TCR repertoires of five healthy adults to estimate repertoire size and the extent of clonotype sharing between individuals. To increase sequencing depth and limit assay-specific biases, different laboratories used diverse techniques to prepare libraries and sequence TCR repertoires. Between about 0.85 and 9.5 billion PBMCs per donor were obtained by leukapheresis. The study at large found these results: Only blood was sampled, and tissue TCR repertoires likely differ from those in blood. Because the study included only a small number of donors, the genetic and exposure-history diversity represented was limited. Naive subsets generally had larger estimated clonotype richness than memory subsets did. Approximately 5% of naive CD4, around 3.5% of naive CD8, approximately 2% of memory CD4, and approximately 0.4% of memory CD8 clonotypes were shared across several donors. Compared with non-shared clonotypes, clonotypes shared by all four sorted-subset donors had higher generation probabilities. Rarefaction of sorted-subset datasets indicated incomplete sequencing despite the large sequencing depth. Based on pairwise subsampling, the degree of clonotype sharing among donors was expected to be affected by sequencing depth.

For this clone: Its antigen has not been determined. No base quality information exists; no much larger clone differs at one position.

Healthy HIV-negative adults with no recently reported acute infections or vaccinations were included as donors. Only Caucasian adults living in Nashville, Tennessee, USA were represented among the donors. CD4+ T cells were enriched through magnetic negative selection, after which naive cells were positively selected on CD45RA and the remaining negative fraction served as the memory subset. After blood collection by leukapheresis, PBMCs were isolated using Ficoll-Histopaque density gradient centrifugation and then cryopreserved in the vapor phase of liquid nitrogen. Analytical flow cytometry was used to check the purity and quantity of each magnetically sorted T cell population. Each sorted fraction had its genomic DNA isolated and then quantified by UV absorbance on a Nanodrop 2000c. The CDR3 holds 11 amino acids from the cysteine to the phenylalanine. The only DNA kept is the CDR3, 33 bases in frame from the first base. The CDR1 and CDR2 encoded by the germline V gene (reference sequence) are DFQATT and SNEGSKA. The germline V and J ends show losses of 7 bases and 6 bases respectively, and no gene match explains 4 bases of the junction.

Using the deep immunoSEQ assay, TCR CDR3 regions were amplified from genomic DNA by multiplex PCR. Genomic DNA extracted from each cell subset was distributed evenly over all wells of several immunoSEQ 96-well plates, and each plate served as one replicate. Each replicate PCR for sorted subsets received around 210 ng genomic DNA, equal to 28,000 or so T cell genomes. Purified libraries were measured with a Qubit 3.0 fluorometer, size-checked on a Bioanalyzer 2100, and measured again with the KAPA Library Quantification kit. Each immunoSEQ 96-well plate was sequenced on its own single-read 150-cycle Illumina NextSeq 550 flow cell. In the original analysis: The immunoSEQ output contained only junctional sequences without quality scores, so filtering could not match that applied to full-length reads. To assign V/J genes and CDR3, sequences were annotated against IMGT germline references using PyIR, a Python wrapper for IgBLAST v1.9. Reads were removed for weak V/J assignments (E-value above 1e-6), missing CDR3, stop codons, out-of-frame junctions, or ambiguous translated residues. V3J clonotypes were defined as sequences sharing an identical inferred V gene, J gene, and CDR3 amino acid sequence. The percentage overlap between two repertoires was calculated by dividing the number of shared unique clonotypes by the size of the smaller repertoire. Richness of each repertoire was evaluated using RTK rarefaction, the Chao1 estimator, and Recon v2.1 estimates of unobserved clonotypes. OLGA was used to compute generation probabilities for all TCRbeta clonotypes that the gDNA method yielded from a handful of donors. TCRdb obtained this table from immuneACCESS and retained in-frame rearrangements with V and J assigned. These tables miss some clones; where compared with another copy, unresolved V genes account for less than half of the shortfall, and the remainder is unexplained. V and J calls and clone size follow that table, whereas D and trimming were derived from the DNA. This sample is represented by more than 2,000,000 clones; over 85% of them were singletons. Of the sample, over 0.12% falls within the top ten clones.

This receptor chain uses TRBV20-1 and TRBJ1-1; TRBD1 agrees with 8 junctional bases. Sequences were obtained from naive CD4+ T cells sorted from blood. This specimen's cell subset or site label, interpreted: CD45RA+ positively selected. The TCR was taken from a man between 18 and 29 years old in good health. At the DNA level, the sequence is TGCAGTGGGACAGGGAATGCTGAAGCTTTCTTT. The encoded protein is CSGTGNAEAFF.